Given below is one TCR beta chain in context. No antigen is known for it. These data are taken from a study of T cell responses to AZD1222 COVID-19 vaccine. Study in general: Second-dose timings of about 4 or about 12 weeks were pooled.

The CDR3 sequence is 19 residues long. Germline CDR1 reads KGHDR; CDR2 reads SFDVKD. J lost 0 bases, V lost 0 bases, and 8 bases had no gene match. Findings and caveats of the study: Unmutated regions of variants are reportedly targeted by nearly half of spike-specific TCRs. Without day 14 samples, only post-peak T cell repertoires were studied.

Generated by immunoSEQ multiplex PCR, the TCRdb table keeps only in-frame clones and is missing some. The table shows 130,000 or so clones, with 85% to 90% occurring only once. This TCR was recovered from an adult in good health. The V and J genes are TRBV24-1 and TRBJ2-1, with 9 bases matching TRBD1. Sample: peripheral blood, taken on day 0 of AZD1222 vaccination. CDR3 in amino acids: CATSDLTGGGLSSYNEQFF. In nucleotides, the CDR3 is TGTGCCACCAGTGATTTGACAGGGGGCGGCTTGAGCTCCTACAATGAGCAGTTCTTC.